This TCR beta chain was sequenced for a study of shared clonotypes between healthy human individuals. General study results and limits: Some naive CD4 clonotypes, 5% to 5.5%, turned up in common across a few donors. The study generally estimated greater richness for naive than memory subsets.

CD4+ cells underwent separation, giving CD45RA+ naive and CD45RA-negative memory subsets. A word on this clone: The antigen is unknown.

J gave up 3 bases and V 2 bases, and 12 bases lay outside the gene matches. The CDR3 consists of 19 residues. The germline CDR1 and CDR2 sequences are SGHAT and FQNNGV. Measured with immunoSEQ multiplex PCR; TCRdb has only the in-frame clones, and not every one. The sample lists roughly 2.2 million clones; over 90% were seen once. The chain carries TRBV11-2 and TRBJ2-1, with 11 bases that match TRBD2. The sequencing sample was made of naive CD4+ T cells from PBMCs. Documented subset: CD45RA+ positively selected. This TCR was sampled from a man younger than 30 in good health. Some clones in this sample may be carry-over from other donors' samples. In nucleotides, the CDR3 is TGTGCCAGCAGCTTATATAGGCTAGCGGGAGGCCGGTACTACAATGAGCAGTTCTTC. It translates to CASSLYRLAGGRYYNEQFF.